The 30 T cell receptor beta chains below all came from one sample that was sequenced in a study of OX40 agonist ivuxolimab in advanced cancers. The repertoire was sequenced with immunoSEQ multiplex PCR; TCRdb's copy has only in-frame clones and lacks some. The sample carries roughly 58,000 clones, approximately 86% recorded once. Material: CD4+ or CD8+ T cells sorted from blood, obtained in a trial of the OX40 agonist ivuxolimab. These receptors were obtained from an adult with an advanced solid tumor such as melanoma, head and neck, liver or kidney cancer.

The V and J genes are TRBV4-2 and TRBJ2-1, with D perhaps matching TRBD1 (5 bases). V was shortened by 0 bases and J by 0 bases, with 9 bases between the two germline ends. The CDR3 has 16 residues. Germline V gene data show CDR1 as LGHNA and CDR2 as YNFKEQ. The CDR3 sequence: CASSQDSQGSYNEQFF. Written as DNA, the CDR3 is TGTGCCAGCAGCCAAGATTCGCAGGGCTCCTACAATGAGCAGTTCTTC.

V and J are TRBV30 and TRBJ1-3; D remains ambiguous. V was cut by 2 bases and J by 3 bases, with 8 bases left in between. Germline V CDR1 and CDR2: GTSNPN, SVGIG (reference sequence). The length of the CDR3 is 13 residues. CDR3 loop: CAWSWDGGNTIYF. The CDR3 nucleotides are TGTGCCTGGAGTTGGGATGGTGGAAACACCATATATTTT.

The chain has TRBV7-3 and TRBJ2-5; weak D call: TRBD2 (6 bases). V was shortened by 3 bases and J by 0 bases, with 11 bases between the two germline ends. The V gene's germline CDR1 is SGHTA and CDR2 FQGTGA. CDR3 length equals 15 residues. DNA of the CDR3: TGTGCCAGCAGCTTGACGGGAGCGTACCAAGAGACCCAGTACTTC. Amino acids: CASSLTGAYQETQYF.

CDR3 in DNA: TGTGCCAGTAGTACTGGGACCCCTTGGGGCTATGGCTACACCTTC. Its translation is CASSTGTPWGYGYTF. The V and J genes are TRBV19 and TRBJ1-2; D possibly corresponds to TRBD1 (5 bases). From germline, CDR1 is LNHDA and CDR2 SQIVND (reference sequence). The V end was cut by 4 bases, the J end by 4 bases, with 16 bases between. The CDR3 has 15 amino acids.

The CDR3 spells CASSSLGQGGTGELFF. The CDR3 nucleotides are TGTGCCAGCAGCTCCCTCGGACAGGGGGGTACCGGGGAGCTGTTTTTT. V is TRBV5-4 and J is TRBJ2-2; 10 bases match TRBD1. CDR1 and CDR2 (germline): SGHNT, YYREEE (reference sequence). V was clipped by 3 bases and J by 5 bases; unmatched bases: 7. This CDR3 contains 16 residues.

The V call is TRBV6-5, the J call TRBJ2-4, with 7 bases identical to TRBD1. V gave up 9 bases and J gave up 6 bases; unmatched junction bases: 8. The germline V gene has CDR1 MNHEY and CDR2 SVGAGI. The CDR3 is 13 amino acids. The CDR3 protein is CASTQGTLNIQYF. CDR3 nucleotides: TGTGCCAGTACACAGGGGACCCTAAACATTCAGTACTTC.

On this clone: Other DNA sequences in the same sample also yield this CDR3. The chain has TRBV7-9 and TRBJ1-1; unclear D gene. Looked up from germline, CDR1 is SEHNR and CDR2 is FQNEAQ (reference sequence). V was shortened by 3 bases and J by 4 bases, with 6 bases between the two germline ends. The CDR3 covers 12 residues. The CDR3 protein is CASSFSGTEAFF. In nucleotides, the CDR3 is TGTGCCAGCAGCTTCTCGGGCACTGAAGCTTTCTTT.

The chain carries TRBV7-2 and TRBJ2-7; tentatively, D is TRBD1 (6 bases). Germline V gene lookup returns CDR1 SGHTA and CDR2 FQGNSA. V lost 1 base and J 0 bases, leaving 13 bases between the germline ends. The CDR3 contains 16 residues. The CDR3, as DNA: TGTGCCAGCAGCTTAGATCCAGACAGGAGCTCCTACGAGCAGTACTTC. Amino acids: CASSLDPDRSSYEQYF.

The J gene is TRBJ1-2, the V gene TRBV9, with D uncertain. Germline V gene data show CDR1 as SGDLS and CDR2 as YYNGEE. V was cut by 0 bases and J by 4 bases, with 10 bases left in between. CDR3 length: 14 residues. This chain's CDR3 is CASSVDLSFYGYTF. The CDR3 region has the DNA TGTGCCAGCAGCGTAGATCTGAGCTTCTATGGCTACACCTTC. Combining the CDR3 with reference TRBV9 and TRBJ1-2 gives the whole variable domain DSGVTQTPKHLITATGQRVTLRCSPRSGDLSVYWYQQSLDQGLQFLIQYYNGEERAKGNILERFSAQQFPDLHSELNLSSLELGDSALYFCASSVDLSFYGYTFGSGTRLTVV.

This chain links TRBV19 with TRBJ2-7; 9 bases agree with TRBD2. This CDR3 is 15 amino acids long. CDR1 LNHDA and CDR2 SQIVND come from the germline V gene (reference sequence). The J segment lost 4 bases and the V segment lost 4 bases, leaving 8 bases of the junction unmatched. The CDR3 DNA follows: TGTGCCAGTAGTACTATAGCGGGAGACAGGTACGAGCAGTACTTC. Translation gives CASSTIAGDRYEQYF.

The chain carries TRBV7-2 and TRBJ1-2; D gene uncertain. The V and J ends lost 1 base and 1 base respectively, with 4 bases between them. The CDR3 runs to 13 residues. The germline gives CDR1 SGHTA, CDR2 FQGNSA. This chain's CDR3 is CASSLDLNYGYTF. The CDR3 DNA reads as TGTGCCAGCAGCTTAGACCTTAACTATGGCTACACCTTC.

The genes are TRBV11-2 and TRBJ2-2; D is unresolved. With 1 base removed from V and 0 bases from J, the gap between germline ends came to 6 bases. The length of the CDR3 is 15 residues. Germline CDR1 is SGHAT and CDR2 is FQNNGV. Written as DNA, the CDR3 is TGTGCCAGCAGCTTAGGCGGTGCGAACACCGGGGAGCTGTTTTTT. Translating it yields CASSLGGANTGELFF.

This sequence joins TRBV2 and TRBJ2-2; D not certain. Trimming left V 6 bases short and J 4 bases short, with 3 bases between. Germline V gene lookup returns CDR1 SNHLY and CDR2 FYNNEI. The CDR3 length is 11 residues. CDR3: CASRATGELFF. In DNA form, the CDR3 reads TGTGCCAGCAGAGCCACCGGGGAGCTGTTTTTT.

This chain links TRBV4-3 with TRBJ1-1; TRBD1 is a possible D gene (5 bases). The CDR3 consists of 16 residues. The V end was cut by 1 base, the J end by 3 bases, with 15 bases between. CDR1 and CDR2 from the germline V gene are LGHNA and YSLEER. CDR3 in DNA: TGCGCCAGCAGCCAAGTTCGAGGGTTAGGGGACACTGAAGCTTTCTTT. Amino acid sequence: CASSQVRGLGDTEAFF.

Remarks on this clone: At one end the junction does not follow the germline gene, possibly because of a read error. The chain links TRBV5-5 to TRBJ2-2, with TRBD1 as a possible D gene (7 bases). Germline CDR1 is SGHKS and CDR2 is YYEKEE (reference sequence). This CDR3 comprises 17 residues. Written as DNA, the CDR3 is TGTGCCAGCAGCTTTATTAGCCTCGGACAGGAGAAGGGGGGGCTGTTTTTT. Encoded protein: CASSFISLGQEKGGLFF.

There are a few counts of this clone. The V gene is TRBV10-1, the J gene TRBJ1-6; unclear D gene. This CDR3 contains 13 residues. V dropped 6 bases and J dropped 9 bases, with 12 bases sitting between them. Germline V gene data show CDR1 as WNHNN and CDR2 as SYGVQD (reference sequence). CDR3: CASSVDRSSPLHF. CDR3 sequence (DNA): TGCGCCAGCAGCGTTGACCGGAGTTCACCCCTCCACTTT.

CDR3 nucleotides: TGCGCCAGCAGCCCTACCCTCTTACTAGCCCCCCAGTTCTTC. Its protein is CASSPTLLLAPQFF. The chain couples TRBV5-1 to TRBJ2-1; D possibly corresponds to TRBD2 (6 bases). CDR3 length: 14 residues. Between the trimmed V and J ends, which lost 4 bases and 13 bases, there was a span of 21 bases. The germline gives CDR1 SGHRS, CDR2 YFSETQ.

V and J are TRBV6-5 and TRBJ2-7, with 11 bases aligning to TRBD1. Germline V gives CDR1 MNHEY, CDR2 SVGAGI. Trimming took 6 bases from V and 4 from J; bases not matched to a gene: 5. The CDR3 consists of 14 residues. CDR3 bases: TGTGCCAGCAGCAAGGACAGGGGGCAGTACGAGCAGTACTTC. This translates into CASSKDRGQYEQYF.

As for this clone: Lacking the conserved final phenylalanine or tryptophan, this CDR3 likely reflects a read error. The chain carries TRBV25-1 and TRBJ1-6, with 8 bases matching TRBD1. CDR3 length equals 15 residues. Germline CDR1 MGHDK, CDR2 SYGVNS. Trimming at V came to 4 bases and at J to 9 bases, leaving 8 bases not matched to a gene. The CDR3 DNA is TGTGCCAGCAGTGGGGAGGACAGGGAGGGTTCACCCCTCCACCTT. It specifies CASSGEDREGSPLHL.

The CDR3 DNA sequence: TGTGCCAGCAGCGTAGCCCCTTCGGACAGGGAAGCCGACAATGAGCAGTTCTTC. It codes for CASSVAPSDREADNEQFF. The chain carries TRBV9 and TRBJ2-1, with TRBD1 identical over 8 bases. With V trimmed by 0 bases and J by 5 bases, 13 bases remained unmatched. CDR3 length equals 18 residues. Per germline, CDR1 SGDLS and CDR2 YYNGEE.

The rearrangement links TRBV5-4 to TRBJ1-4; D is possibly TRBD1 (6 bases). The V and J ends lost 4 bases and 7 bases respectively, with 17 bases between them. This CDR3 region has 15 residues. Germline assignment: CDR1 SGHNT and CDR2 YYREEE (reference sequence). CDR3 sequence (DNA): TGTGCCAGCAGCCCAGAGGGGGGCATAAGTGAAAAACTGTTTTTT. It is translated as CASSPEGGISEKLFF.

CDR3 region: CASSWTGTGVEQYF. The CDR3 DNA follows: TGCGCCAGCAGTTGGACCGGGACAGGGGTCGAGCAGTACTTC. The chain couples TRBV5-1 to TRBJ2-7, with 10 bases fitting TRBD1. V gave up 5 bases and J gave up 6 bases; unmatched junction bases: 8. The V gene's germline CDR1 is SGHRS and CDR2 YFSETQ. The CDR3 sequence is 14 residues long.

J is TRBJ2-7 and V is TRBV18; 7 bases are a match to TRBD1. The ends lost 0 bases at V and 6 bases at J; junction bases unmatched: 5. Germline V gene lookup returns CDR1 KGHSH and CDR2 LQKENI. This CDR3 region has 14 residues. The CDR3 DNA reads TGTGCCAGCTCACCACCGACAGGGACCCGCGAGCAGTACTTC. It is translated as CASSPPTGTREQYF.

This chain joins TRBV6-1 and TRBJ1-2, with TRBD1 matching 9 bases. V shed 7 bases and J 7 bases; nucleotides not matched to a gene: 10. Germline assignment: CDR1 MNHNS and CDR2 SASEGT. CDR3 length: 14 residues. DNA of the CDR3: TGTGCCAGCAAGTTAGACAGGGGGATAGCTGGCTACACCTTC. Its protein product is CASKLDRGIAGYTF.

V gene TRBV4-1 combines with J gene TRBJ1-5; weak D call: TRBD1 (6 bases). The CDR3 spans 15 residues. Germline CDR1 reads MGHRA; CDR2 reads YSYEKL. V lost 4 bases and J 1 base, leaving 11 bases between the germline ends. The CDR3 loop is CASSPTGMSNQPQHF. The CDR3 DNA follows: TGCGCCAGCAGCCCGACAGGTATGAGCAATCAGCCCCAGCATTTT.

The genes are TRBV25-1 and TRBJ1-1, with D maybe TRBD1 (5 bases). Deletions cut 0 bases from V and 5 bases from J, with 7 bases between. The CDR3 has 13 residues. Germline V gene lookup returns CDR1 MGHDK and CDR2 SYGVNS. Here the CDR3 reads CASSEYRVTEAFF. DNA for the CDR3: TGTGCCAGCAGTGAATACAGGGTGACTGAAGCTTTCTTT.

In regard to this clone: The same CDR3 arises from other DNA sequences in this sample as well. The chain carries TRBV6-5 and TRBJ1-4; 7 nucleotides line up with TRBD1. The V and J ends lost 6 bases and 8 bases, in that order; junction bases with no gene match: 9. Germline values: CDR1 MNHEY, CDR2 SVGAGI. This CDR3 comprises 14 residues. Here the CDR3 DNA reads TGTGCCAGCAGACCCGGGACAGAAAGGGAAAAACTGTTTTTT. This encodes CASRPGTEREKLFF.

The CDR3 region has the DNA TGTGCCTGGAGTCCGCCGGGACAGGGACGCTCTCAGGGCTACACCTTC. As protein: CAWSPPGQGRSQGYTF. The chain employs TRBV30 and TRBJ1-2; 9 nucleotides line up with TRBD1. The CDR3 covers 16 residues. Germline lookup yields CDR1 GTSNPN and CDR2 SVGIG (reference sequence). V dropped 2 bases and J dropped 8; count of bases not matched to a gene: 15. The full variable domain, rest sourced from reference TRBV30 and TRBJ1-2, is SQTIHQWPATLVQPVGSPLSLECTVEGTSNPNLYWYRQAAGRGLQLLFYSVGIGQISSEVPQNLSASRPQDRQFILSSKKLLLSDSGFYLCAWSPPGQGRSQGYTFGSGTRLTVV.

This chain joins TRBV2 and TRBJ2-3; 9 bases line up with TRBD2. With 5 bases clipped from V and 2 bases from J, the junction kept 5 bases outside the gene matches. Germline V CDR1 and CDR2: SNHLY, FYNNEI. The CDR3 is 15 residues long. CDR3 coding DNA: TGTGCCAGCAGTTTTAGCGGGGGCTTCACAGATACGCAGTATTTT. Residues: CASSFSGGFTDTQYF.

The chain links TRBV5-4 to TRBJ2-1; D may match TRBD1 or TRBD2 (5 bases each). Germline V gene sequence: CDR1 SGHNT, CDR2 YYREEE (reference sequence). The CDR3 totals 13 residues. V was clipped by 4 bases and J by 9 bases, with 14 bases between them. The DNA of the CDR3 is TGTGCCAGCAGCCCCCCTGGGGACGGTGAGCAGTTCTTC. Protein: CASSPPGDGEQFF.